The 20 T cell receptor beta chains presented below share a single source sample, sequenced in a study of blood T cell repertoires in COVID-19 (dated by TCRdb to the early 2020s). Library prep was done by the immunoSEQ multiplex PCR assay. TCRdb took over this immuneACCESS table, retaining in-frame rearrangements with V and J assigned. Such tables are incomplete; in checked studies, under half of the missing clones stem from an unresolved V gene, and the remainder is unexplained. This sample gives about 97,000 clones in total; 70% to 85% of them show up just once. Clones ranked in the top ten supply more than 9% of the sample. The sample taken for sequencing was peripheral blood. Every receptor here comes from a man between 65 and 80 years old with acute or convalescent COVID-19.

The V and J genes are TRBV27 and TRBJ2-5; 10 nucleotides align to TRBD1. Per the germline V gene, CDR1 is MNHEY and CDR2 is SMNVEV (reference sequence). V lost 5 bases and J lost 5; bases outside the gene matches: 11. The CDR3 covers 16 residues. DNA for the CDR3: TGTGCCAGCAGTGCAACTAGCGGACAGGGGGTCGAGACCCAGTACTTC. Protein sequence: CASSATSGQGVETQYF.

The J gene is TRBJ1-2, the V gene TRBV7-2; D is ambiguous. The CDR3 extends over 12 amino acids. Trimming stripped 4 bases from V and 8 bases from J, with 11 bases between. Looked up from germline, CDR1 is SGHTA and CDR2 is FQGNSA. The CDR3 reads CASSSTGSGYTF. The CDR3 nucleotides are TGTGCCAGCAGCTCTACGGGGTCGGGCTACACCTTC.

The CDR3 loop reads CAWSTGTGDEKLFF. The CDR3 nucleotides read TGTGCCTGGAGCACCGGGACAGGGGATGAAAAACTGTTTTTT. The V call is TRBV30, the J call TRBJ1-4; TRBD1 matches 10 bases. Germline V gene lookup returns CDR1 GTSNPN and CDR2 SVGIG (reference sequence). Trimming at V came to 3 bases and at J to 6 bases, leaving 4 bases not matched to a gene. The CDR3 covers 14 residues.

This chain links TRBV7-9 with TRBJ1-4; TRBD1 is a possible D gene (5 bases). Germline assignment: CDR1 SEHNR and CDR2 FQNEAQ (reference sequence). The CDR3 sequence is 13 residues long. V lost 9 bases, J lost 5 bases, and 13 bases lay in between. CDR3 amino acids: CASSTEPNEKLFF. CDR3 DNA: TGTGCCAGTTCGACAGAGCCAAATGAAAAACTGTTTTTT.

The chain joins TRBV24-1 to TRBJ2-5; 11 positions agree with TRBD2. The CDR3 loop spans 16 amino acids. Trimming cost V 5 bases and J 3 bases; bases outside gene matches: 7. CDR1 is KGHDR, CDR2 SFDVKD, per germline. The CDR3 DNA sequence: TGTGCCACCAGTGTACGGTTAGCGGGAGGGGAAGAGACCCAGTACTTC. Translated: CATSVRLAGGEETQYF.

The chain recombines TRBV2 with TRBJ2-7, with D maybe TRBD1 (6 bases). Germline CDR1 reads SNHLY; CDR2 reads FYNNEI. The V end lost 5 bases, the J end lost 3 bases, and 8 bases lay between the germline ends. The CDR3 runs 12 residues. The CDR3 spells CASSLQGYEQYF. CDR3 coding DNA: TGTGCCAGCAGTCTACAGGGCTACGAGCAGTACTTC.

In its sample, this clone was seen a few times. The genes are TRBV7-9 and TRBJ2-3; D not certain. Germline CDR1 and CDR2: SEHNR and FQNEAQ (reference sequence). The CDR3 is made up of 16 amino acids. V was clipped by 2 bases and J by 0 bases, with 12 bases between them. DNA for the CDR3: TGTGCCAGCAGCTTATGGGCAGTGTCTAGCACAGATACGCAGTATTTT. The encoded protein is CASSLWAVSSTDTQYF.

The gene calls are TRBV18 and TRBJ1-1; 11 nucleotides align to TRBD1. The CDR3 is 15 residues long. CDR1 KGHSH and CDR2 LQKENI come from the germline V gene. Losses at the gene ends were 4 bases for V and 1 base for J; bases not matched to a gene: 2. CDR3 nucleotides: TGTGCCAGCTCACGGGACAGGGGGAGGAACACTGAAGCTTTCTTT. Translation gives CASSRDRGRNTEAFF.

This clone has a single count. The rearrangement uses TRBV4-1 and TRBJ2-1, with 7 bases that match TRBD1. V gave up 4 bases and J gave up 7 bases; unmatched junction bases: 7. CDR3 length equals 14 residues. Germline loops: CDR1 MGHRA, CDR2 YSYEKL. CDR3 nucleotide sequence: TGCGCCAGCAGCCTGACAGGGACCGGGAATGAGCAGTTCTTC. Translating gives CASSLTGTGNEQFF.

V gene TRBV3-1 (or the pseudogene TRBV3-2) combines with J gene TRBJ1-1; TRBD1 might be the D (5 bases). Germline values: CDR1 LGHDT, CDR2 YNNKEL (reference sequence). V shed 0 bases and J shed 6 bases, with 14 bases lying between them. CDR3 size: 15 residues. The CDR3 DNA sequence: TGTGCCAGCAGCCAAGATGTTAGGAGGGACGCTGAAGCTTTCTTT. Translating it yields CASSQDVRRDAEAFF.

The CDR3 loop reads CASSARPGQGVTYGYTF. CDR3 sequence (DNA): TGTGCCAGCAGCGCCCGCCCGGGACAGGGGGTAACCTATGGCTACACCTTC. The chain links TRBV9 to TRBJ1-2; TRBD1 aligns across 11 bases. CDR1 and CDR2 from the germline V gene are SGDLS and YYNGEE. Germline trimming cut 3 bases from V and 4 bases from J; bases unmatched to any gene: 11. This CDR3 contains 17 residues.

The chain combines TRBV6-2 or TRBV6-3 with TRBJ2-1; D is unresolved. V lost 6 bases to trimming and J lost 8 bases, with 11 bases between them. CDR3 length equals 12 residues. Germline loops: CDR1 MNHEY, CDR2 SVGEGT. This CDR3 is CASSIIGYEQFF. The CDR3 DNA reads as TGTGCCAGCAGCATTATCGGGTATGAGCAGTTCTTC.

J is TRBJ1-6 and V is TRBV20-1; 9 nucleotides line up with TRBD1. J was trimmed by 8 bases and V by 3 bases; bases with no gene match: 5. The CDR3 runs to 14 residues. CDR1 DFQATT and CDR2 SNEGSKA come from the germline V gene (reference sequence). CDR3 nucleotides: TGCAGTGCTAGTGTGGGACAGGGTTATTCACCCCTCCACTTT. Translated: CSASVGQGYSPLHF.

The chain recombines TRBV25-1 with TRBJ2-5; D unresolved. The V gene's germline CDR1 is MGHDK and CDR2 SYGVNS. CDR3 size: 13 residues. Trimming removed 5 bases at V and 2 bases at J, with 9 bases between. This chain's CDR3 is CASSRGRQETQYF. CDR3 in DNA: TGTGCCAGCAGTAGAGGCAGACAAGAGACCCAGTACTTC.

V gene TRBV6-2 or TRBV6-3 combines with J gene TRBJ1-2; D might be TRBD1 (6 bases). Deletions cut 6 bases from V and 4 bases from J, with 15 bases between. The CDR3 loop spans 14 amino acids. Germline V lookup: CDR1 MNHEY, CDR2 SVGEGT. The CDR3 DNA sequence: TGTGCCAGCAGCCGACAGGTTTCCAGCTATGGCTACACCTTC. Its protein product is CASSRQVSSYGYTF.

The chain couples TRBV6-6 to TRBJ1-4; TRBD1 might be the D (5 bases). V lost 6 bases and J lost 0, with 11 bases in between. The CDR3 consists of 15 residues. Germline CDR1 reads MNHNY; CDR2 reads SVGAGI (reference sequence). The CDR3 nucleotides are TGTGCCAGCAGATTAACAGGAACAACTAATGAAAAACTGTTTTTT. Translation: CASRLTGTTNEKLFF.

CDR3 sequence reads: CASSFLGPTQPQHF. CDR3 sequence (DNA): TGTGCCAGCAGTTTTCTGGGGCCAACTCAGCCCCAGCATTTT. This chain connects TRBV6-2 or TRBV6-3 to TRBJ1-5; D is possibly TRBD1 (5 bases). CDR1 and CDR2 (germline): MNHEY, SVGEGT. The CDR3 runs to 14 residues. Trimming left V 4 bases short and J 6 bases short, with 13 bases between.

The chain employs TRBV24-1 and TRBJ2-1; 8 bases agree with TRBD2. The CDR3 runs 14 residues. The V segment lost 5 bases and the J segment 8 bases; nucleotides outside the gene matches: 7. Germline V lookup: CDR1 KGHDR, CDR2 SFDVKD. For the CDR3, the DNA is TGTGCCACCAGTGCGGGACTAGTCTCCCATGAGCAGTTCTTC. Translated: CATSAGLVSHEQFF.

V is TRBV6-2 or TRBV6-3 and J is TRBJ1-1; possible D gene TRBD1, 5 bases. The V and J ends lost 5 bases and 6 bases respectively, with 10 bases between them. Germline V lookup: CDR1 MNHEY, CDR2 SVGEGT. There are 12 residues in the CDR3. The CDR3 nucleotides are TGTGCCAGCAGTAAGGGGTTCTCTGAAGCTTTCTTT. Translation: CASSKGFSEAFF.

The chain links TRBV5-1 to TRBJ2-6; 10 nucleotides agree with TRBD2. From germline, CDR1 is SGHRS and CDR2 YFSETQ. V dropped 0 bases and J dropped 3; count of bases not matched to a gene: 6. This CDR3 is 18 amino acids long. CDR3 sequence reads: CASSLVLAGVYGANVLTF. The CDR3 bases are TGCGCCAGCAGCTTGGTTCTAGCGGGAGTGTATGGGGCCAACGTCCTGACTTTC.